This T cell receptor (beta chain) was observed in a study of identical twins. The germline V gene has CDR1 ENHRY and CDR2 SYGVKD. This CDR3 has 14 residues. V lost 8 bases and J lost 2, with 12 bases in between. This clonotype came up a few times. Its specificity is unknown. Study conclusions and caveats: Insertions were fewer in abundant cord blood beta clonotypes, whereas memory repertoires showed none of this pattern. Models underestimated out-of-frame TCR alpha sharing in monozygotic twins.

Everyone who gave samples was a healthy Caucasian. Template switching added a universal primer site, and cDNA bore unique molecular identifiers. TCRdb fed the 5' RACE reads into MiXCR, producing one record per CDR3 protein. The table records fewer than 550,000 distinct CDR3 sequences, roughly 15% of them present only once. The data also belong to a second study, concerning yellow fever vaccine responses in identical twins.

The clonotype comes from a woman aged 18-29 years in good health. Sequencing input: CD4+ T cells sorted from blood. V usage is TRBV10-3 and J usage is TRBJ2-2; D call uncertain. CDR3: CAIALQQNTGELFF. CDR3 DNA: TGTGCCATCGCTCTCCAGCAAAACACCGGGGAGCTGTTTTTT.